These 22 T cell receptor beta chains originate from one sample sequenced in a study of T-cell reconstitution after alpha-beta-depleted transplantation in children (dated by TCRdb to 2015 to 2016). Library generation was performed with PCR. These reads were obtained on an Illumina HiSeq 2500. To normalize quantification of the TCRbeta repertoire, the TCR libraries were built with molecular barcoding that relied on unique molecular identifiers. Starting from the raw public reads, TCRdb applied fastp trimming at Q25, assembled clones with MiXCR and retained in-frame beta chains. When rows share a CDR3 protein, they turn into one entry using the most common DNA and genes. The sample has about 460,000 distinct CDR3 sequences on record, approximately 10% of them singletons. The ten biggest clones cover around 2% of the sample. The treatment or condition label, as the study defines it: allogeneic hematopoietic cell transplantation with graft depleted of TCRalphabeta T cells and CD19 B cells.

Here the sequenced sample was PBMCs, taken before TCRalphabeta/CD19-depleted stem cell transplant. The origin of the receptors is a child under 10 years old with inherited bone marrow failure, due to receive a stem cell transplant.

The DNA for the CDR3 is TGCGCCAGCAGCTCCGGAGCACTAGCGGGAGGCCTAGGCGATGAGCAGTTCTTC. Amino acids: CASSSGALAGGLGDEQFF. The chain combines TRBV5-1 with TRBJ2-1, with 12 bases that match TRBD2. After removal of 3 bases from V and 8 bases from J, the junction contained 15 bases not matched to a gene. CDR3 length equals 18 residues. Germline CDR1 and CDR2: SGHRS and YFSETQ. Combining the CDR3 with reference TRBV5-1 and TRBJ2-1 gives the whole variable domain KAGVTQTPRYLIKTRGQQVTLSCSPISGHRSVSWYQQTPGQGLQFLFEYFSETQRNKGNFPGRFSGRQFSNSRSEMNVSTLELGDSALYLCASSSGALAGGLGDEQFFGPGTRLTVL.

This clonotype appeared many times. The chain recombines TRBV5-1 with TRBJ1-5; TRBD1 is a possible D gene (6 bases). CDR1 is SGHRS, CDR2 YFSETQ, per germline. V was clipped by 4 bases and J by 2 bases, with 13 bases between them. The CDR3 consists of 15 residues. Written as DNA, the CDR3 is TGCGCCAGCAGCCCCCTCGCAGGGGGCAATCAGCCCCAGCATTTT. The encoded protein is CASSPLAGGNQPQHF.

This clonotype was recorded many times. The V and J genes are TRBV7-9 and TRBJ1-1; D is unclear. With 5 bases removed from V and 1 base from J, the gap between germline ends came to 14 bases. The germline CDR1 and CDR2 sequences are SEHNR and FQNEAQ (reference sequence). This CDR3 is built from 15 residues. CDR3 in amino acids: CASSPRLGGNTEAFF. The CDR3 DNA is TGTGCCAGCAGCCCCCGGTTAGGAGGGAACACTGAAGCTTTCTTT.

The table lists this clonotype with many counts. This chain uses TRBV20-1 with TRBJ1-5; 7 bases match TRBD1. Germline V gene data show CDR1 as DFQATT and CDR2 as SNEGSKA (reference sequence). This CDR3 contains 15 residues. V lost 1 base and J lost 4; bases outside the gene matches: 7. The CDR3 DNA sequence: TGCAGTGCTAGAGGCCGACAGGGCCGTAATCAGCCCCAGCATTTT. It yields the protein CSARGRQGRNQPQHF.

Ten or more counts support this clonotype. The V gene is TRBV27, the J gene TRBJ2-1; D not resolved. The V gene's germline CDR1 is MNHEY and CDR2 SMNVEV (reference sequence). This CDR3 spans 12 amino acids. Trimming shortened V by 6 bases and J by 4 bases, and 7 bases separated the two germline ends. DNA of the CDR3: TGTGCCAGCAGACGGTATTACAATGAGCAGTTCTTC. It is translated as CASRRYYNEQFF.

The chain recombines TRBV19 with TRBJ2-7, with D maybe TRBD2 (6 bases). Germline V gives CDR1 LNHDA, CDR2 SQIVND (reference sequence). This CDR3 comprises 12 residues. Trimming stripped 4 bases from V and 5 bases from J, with 9 bases between. Here the CDR3 reads CASSTPGDEQYF. DNA for the CDR3: TGTGCCAGTAGTACGCCGGGGGACGAGCAGTACTTC.

This clonotype was picked up a small number of times. The chain employs TRBV27 and TRBJ2-7; possibly TRBD2 for D (5 bases). Trimming left V 2 bases short and J 7 bases short, with 15 bases between. The CDR3 is made up of 14 amino acids. Germline CDR1 is MNHEY and CDR2 is SMNVEV (reference sequence). The CDR3 spells CASSLPNSPGEQYF. The DNA of the CDR3 is TGTGCCAGCAGTTTACCGAACAGCCCGGGGGAGCAGTACTTC.

This clonotype was counted ten times or more. Here the CDR3 reads CASSVGLAGDYNEQFF. The CDR3 nucleotides are TGTGCCAGCAGCGTAGGGTTAGCGGGAGACTACAATGAGCAGTTCTTC. J is TRBJ2-1 and V is TRBV9; TRBD2 matches 9 bases. Per germline, CDR1 SGDLS and CDR2 YYNGEE. V was clipped by 0 bases and J by 3 bases; unmatched bases: 4. CDR3 length: 16 amino acids.

This clonotype was detected ten times or more. This chain links TRBV11-1 with TRBJ2-1; 12 bases match TRBD2. The CDR3 is 20 residues long. The junction had 14 bases not matched to a gene; V was cut back by 5 bases and J by 0 bases. The germline CDR1 and CDR2 sequences are SGHAT and FQDESV (reference sequence). CDR3 protein: CASSQTGTSGLSSSYNEQFF. In DNA form, the CDR3 reads TGTGCCAGCAGCCAGACCGGGACTAGCGGGCTAAGTAGCTCCTACAATGAGCAGTTCTTC.

This clonotype was found a few times. The V call is TRBV30, the J call TRBJ1-4, with D unclear. Per germline, CDR1 GTSNPN and CDR2 SVGIG (reference sequence). This CDR3 has 15 residues. Trimming cost V 1 base and J 4 bases, with 13 bases left between them. CDR3 region: CAWSDGGQVNEKLFF. CDR3 nucleotide sequence: TGTGCCTGGAGTGACGGTGGGCAGGTTAATGAAAAACTGTTTTTT.

The chain carries TRBV7-9 and TRBJ2-5; no definite D call. The V gene lost 1 base and the J gene lost 1 base, with 10 bases spanning the gap. This CDR3 comprises 15 residues. Germline V CDR1 and CDR2: SEHNR, FQNEAQ (reference sequence). As DNA, the CDR3 is TGTGCCAGCAGCTTAGGGCTACACATCCAAGAGACCCAGTACTTC. This sequence encodes CASSLGLHIQETQYF.

In its sample, this clonotype was seen many times. The genes are TRBV15 and TRBJ2-7, with D possibly TRBD1 on 5 matching bases. This CDR3 is built from 15 residues. CDR1 is LNHNV and CDR2 is YYDKDF in the germline V gene (reference sequence). V was shortened by 1 base and J by 4 bases, with 14 bases between the two germline ends. CDR3 region: CATSRAQGLLYEQYF. CDR3 nucleotides: TGTGCCACCAGCAGAGCGCAGGGCCTCCTGTACGAGCAGTACTTC.

This clonotype was seen many times. The chain has TRBV2 and TRBJ1-4, with D perhaps matching TRBD1 (5 bases). This CDR3 is built from 13 residues. Per germline, CDR1 SNHLY and CDR2 FYNNEI. V was clipped by 6 bases and J by 8 bases, with 13 bases between them. The CDR3 spells CASSGTGGEKLFF. The CDR3, as DNA: TGTGCCAGCAGCGGGACGGGGGGGGAAAAACTGTTTTTT.

This clonotype has more than one count but fewer than ten. V usage is TRBV7-6 and J usage is TRBJ2-7, with D possibly matching TRBD1 (6 bases). Germline-derived CDR1 and CDR2 are SGHVS and FNYEAQ. V dropped 4 bases and J dropped 3 bases, with 13 bases sitting between them. The CDR3 totals 14 residues. DNA for the CDR3: TGTGCCAGCAGCTCCCGCGTGGACAGCTACGAGCAGTACTTC. This translates into CASSSRVDSYEQYF.

For this clonotype: A much larger clone differs from this one at a single base, so this may be a read error. This rearrangement joins TRBV25-1 to TRBJ2-3; no reliable D call. Germline values: CDR1 MGHDK, CDR2 SYGVNS. With 8 bases removed from V and 6 bases from J, the gap between germline ends came to 15 bases. The CDR3 contains 13 residues. CDR3 nucleotide sequence: TGTGCCAGCGCTTTCGGTGCCCTGGATACGCAGTATTTT. Translating it yields CASAFGALDTQYF.

V gene TRBV27 combines with J gene TRBJ2-6, with a weak D call TRBD1 (5 bases). Germline CDR1 is MNHEY and CDR2 is SMNVEV (reference sequence). The V gene lost 6 bases and the J gene lost 1 base, with 16 bases spanning the gap. The CDR3 runs to 17 residues. CDR3 bases: TGTGCCAGCAGGCCTAGGGGATGGTTATCTGGGGCCAACGTCCTGACTTTC. Encoded protein: CASRPRGWLSGANVLTF.

The V gene is TRBV11-3, the J gene TRBJ2-1; 8 bases agree with TRBD2. Per germline, CDR1 SGHNT and CDR2 YENEEA. The J segment lost 9 bases and the V segment lost 5 bases, leaving 9 bases of the junction unmatched. CDR3 size: 14 residues. The CDR3 is CASSTGTAGGEQFF. The CDR3 DNA is TGTGCCAGCAGCACGGGGACTGCGGGGGGTGAGCAGTTCTTC.

This clonotype showed up many times. This rearrangement joins TRBV29-1 to TRBJ1-1; a weak D match, TRBD1 (5 bases). CDR3 length: 12 amino acids. V was shortened by 7 bases and J by 0 bases, with 9 bases between the two germline ends. The V gene's germline CDR1 is SQVTM and CDR2 ANQGSEA. CDR3 sequence reads: CSGRQLNTEAFF. CDR3 sequence (DNA): TGCAGCGGTAGACAGCTGAACACTGAAGCTTTCTTT. The full variable domain, in which reference TRBV29-1 and TRBJ1-1 provide the parts outside the CDR3, is SAVISQKPSRDICQRGTSLTIQCQVDSQVTMMFWYRQQPGQSLTLIATANQGSEATYESGFVIDKFPISRPNLTFSTLTVSNMSPEDSSIYLCSGRQLNTEAFFGQGTRLTVV.

The chain has TRBV7-1 and TRBJ2-3, with 7 bases aligning to TRBD1. TRBV7-1 belongs to the ORF category, with a function that is uncertain. The CDR3 is made up of 16 amino acids. The J segment lost 5 bases and the V segment lost 3 bases, leaving 11 bases of the junction unmatched. CDR3 sequence: CASSSSYGQDGDTQYF. The DNA for the CDR3 is TGTGCCAGCAGCTCCAGCTACGGACAGGACGGAGATACGCAGTATTTT.

This sequence joins TRBV27 and TRBJ2-2; D may be TRBD1 (6 bases). The V end lost 7 bases, the J end lost 5 bases, and 14 bases lay between the germline ends. CDR3 length: 14 amino acids. Germline CDR1 MNHEY, CDR2 SMNVEV (reference sequence). The CDR3 nucleotides are TGTGCCAGCAATAGGCAGGGGTGGACCGGGGAGCTGTTTTTT. Translation gives CASNRQGWTGELFF.

This clonotype turned up a few times. The chain has TRBV19 and TRBJ2-5; 7 nucleotides match TRBD1. V shed 9 bases and J 4 bases; nucleotides not matched to a gene: 17. Looked up from germline, CDR1 is LNHDA and CDR2 is SQIVND (reference sequence). This CDR3 comprises 16 residues. The CDR3 sequence: CARRPEPGQSLETQYF. The CDR3 DNA reads TGTGCCAGGAGACCTGAACCGGGACAGAGCTTAGAGACCCAGTACTTC.

Ten or more counts support this clonotype. The chain uses TRBV5-1 and TRBJ1-6; 9 bases are shared with TRBD1. V was clipped by 4 bases and J by 9 bases; unmatched bases: 5. CDR3 length equals 14 residues. The germline gives CDR1 SGHRS, CDR2 YFSETQ. The DNA for the CDR3 is TGCGCCAGCAGCCGACAGGGGGGGAGTTCACCCCTCCACTTT. This encodes CASSRQGGSSPLHF.